This passage covers 8 T cell receptor beta chains from one sample sequenced in a study of blood T cells in healthy people across ages. A J-beta primer mix and a sample-barcoded 5' primer were used in a second PCR of roughly 6 to 12 cycles. MiXCR, applied by TCRdb to the 5' RACE reads, yields one record per CDR3 protein. The sample has 550,000 to 750,000 distinct CDR3 sequences; around a fifth are singletons. Sequenced: blood. Every receptor here comes from a man between 70 and 80 years old in good health.

This clonotype was observed at least ten times. The chain's CDR3 is CASSYTGRLEEKLFF. The CDR3 nucleotides are TGCGCCAGCAGCTATACAGGGCGTTTAGAAGAAAAACTGTTTTTT. The rearrangement uses TRBV5-1 and TRBJ1-4, with D maybe TRBD1 (6 bases). The V and J ends lost 3 bases and 8 bases respectively, with 17 bases between them. Germline V gene lookup returns CDR1 SGHRS and CDR2 YFSETQ. The CDR3 sequence is 15 residues long. The complete variable domain, with remaining parts taken from reference TRBV5-1 and TRBJ1-4, reads KAGVTQTPRYLIKTRGQQVTLSCSPISGHRSVSWYQQTPGQGLQFLFEYFSETQRNKGNFPGRFSGRQFSNSRSEMNVSTLELGDSALYLCASSYTGRLEEKLFFGSGTQLSVL.

V gene TRBV11-2 combines with J gene TRBJ1-4; D perhaps matches TRBD1 (5 bases). From germline, CDR1 is SGHAT and CDR2 FQNNGV. CDR3 length equals 15 residues. Trimming cost V 1 base and J 8 bases, with 14 bases left between them. Here the CDR3 reads CASSLARGAGEKLFF. In DNA, the CDR3 is TGTGCCAGCAGCTTAGCAAGAGGGGCAGGAGAAAAACTGTTTTTT.

The chain combines TRBV12-3 or TRBV12-4 with TRBJ2-5, with D perhaps assigned TRBD1 or TRBD2 (6 bases each). The CDR3 has 15 residues. Between the trimmed V and J ends, which lost 5 bases and 5 bases, there was a span of 18 bases. The CDR3: CASSPSIGGGETQYF. CDR3 nucleotide sequence: TGTGCCAGCAGTCCTTCCATCGGGGGCGGGGAGACCCAGTACTTC.

V gene TRBV29-1 combines with J gene TRBJ2-3; 7 bases fit TRBD2. From germline, CDR1 is SQVTM and CDR2 ANQGSEA. The CDR3 is 12 residues long. Losses at the gene ends were 6 bases for V and 3 bases for J; bases not matched to a gene: 3. The CDR3 bases are TGCAGCGTACTGCGGGAGACAGATACGCAGTATTTT. Translating gives CSVLRETDTQYF.

The chain recombines TRBV11-2 with TRBJ2-7; the D gene is possibly TRBD2 (6 bases). Trimming removed 5 bases at V and 0 bases at J, with 14 bases between. The CDR3 runs 15 residues. The V gene's germline CDR1 is SGHAT and CDR2 FQNNGV. In DNA, the CDR3 is TGTGCCAGCAGCCCCCCGGGGGAGTTCTCCTACGAGCAGTACTTC. Translation: CASSPPGEFSYEQYF. The full variable domain, in which reference TRBV11-2 and TRBJ2-7 provide the parts outside the CDR3, is EAGVAQSPRYKIIEKRQSVAFWCNPISGHATLYWYQQILGQGPKLLIQFQNNGVVDDSQLPKDRFSAERLKGVDSTLKIQPAKLEDSAVYLCASSPPGEFSYEQYFGPGTRLTVT.

A few counts support this clonotype. The chain joins TRBV2 to TRBJ2-5, with D uncertain. The germline CDR1 and CDR2 sequences are SNHLY and FYNNEI. The V gene lost 4 bases and the J gene lost 2 bases, with 11 bases spanning the gap. This CDR3 is built from 14 residues. This chain's CDR3 is CASSVRANQETQYF. The CDR3 nucleotides read TGTGCCAGCAGTGTTAGGGCGAATCAAGAGACCCAGTACTTC.

In nucleotides, the CDR3 is TGCGCCAGCAGCTTGCCGACGACGCTTAGCACAGATACGCAGTATTTT. Its translation is CASSLPTTLSTDTQYF. J is TRBJ2-3 and V is TRBV5-1; D ambiguous. Germline V gene data show CDR1 as SGHRS and CDR2 as YFSETQ. Trimming left V 1 base short and J 0 bases short, with 12 bases between. The CDR3 is 16 amino acids.

The chain couples TRBV4-3 to TRBJ2-3; 9 nucleotides agree with TRBD2. Looked up from germline, CDR1 is LGHNA and CDR2 is YSLEER. With 3 bases clipped from V and 0 bases from J, the junction kept 4 bases outside the gene matches. The CDR3 length is 16 residues. The CDR3 bases are TGCGCCAGCAGCCAGGCTAGCGGGACTAGCACAGATACGCAGTATTTT. Amino acid sequence: CASSQASGTSTDTQYF.